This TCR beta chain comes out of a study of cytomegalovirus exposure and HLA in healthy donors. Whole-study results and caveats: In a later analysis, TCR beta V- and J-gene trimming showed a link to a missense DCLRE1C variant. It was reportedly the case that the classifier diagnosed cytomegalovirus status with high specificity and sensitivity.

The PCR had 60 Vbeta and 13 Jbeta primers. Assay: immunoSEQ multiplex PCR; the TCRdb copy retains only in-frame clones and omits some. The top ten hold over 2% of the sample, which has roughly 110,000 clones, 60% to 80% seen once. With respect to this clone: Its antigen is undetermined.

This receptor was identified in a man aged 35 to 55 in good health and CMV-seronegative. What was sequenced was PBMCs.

CDR3 in amino acids: CASSYSIREDSPLHF. The CDR3 bases are TGTGCCAGCAGTTACTCGATCCGGGAGGATTCACCCCTCCACTTT. This rearrangement joins TRBV6-5 to TRBJ1-6, with D unclear. This CDR3 contains 15 residues. V gave up 0 bases and J gave up 8 bases, with 11 bases separating them. CDR1 MNHEY and CDR2 SVGAGI come from the germline V gene.